One sample yielded the 19 T cell receptor beta chains listed below, sequenced in a study of blood T cell repertoires in COVID-19. TCRdb keeps only in-frame clones here, not all; method: immunoSEQ multiplex PCR. The sample consists of 64,000 or so clones, 75% to 85% of them appearing once. The sequencing input was peripheral blood. These receptors came from a human donor in a cohort sampled during active COVID-19.

This chain links TRBV29-1 with TRBJ1-1; D remains unclear. Germline CDR1 reads SQVTM; CDR2 reads ANQGSEA. This CDR3 spans 13 amino acids. Deletions cut 4 bases from V and 2 bases from J, with 11 bases between. CDR3 protein: CSVVFPRNTEAFF. The CDR3 coding sequence is TGCAGCGTTGTGTTCCCTAGAAACACTGAAGCTTTCTTT. Supplemented by reference TRBV29-1 and TRBJ1-1, the full variable domain reads SAVISQKPSRDICQRGTSLTIQCQVDSQVTMMFWYRQQPGQSLTLIATANQGSEATYESGFVIDKFPISRPNLTFSTLTVSNMSPEDSSIYLCSVVFPRNTEAFFGQGTRLTVV.

The rearrangement links TRBV7-8 to TRBJ2-7, with a weak D call TRBD2 (6 bases). The CDR3 is 13 amino acids. The V gene lost 1 base and the J gene lost 2 bases, with 6 bases spanning the gap. The germline gives CDR1 SGHVS, CDR2 FQNEAQ. The CDR3 reads CASSLGRAYEQYF. CDR3 DNA: TGTGCCAGCAGCTTAGGGAGGGCCTACGAGCAGTACTTC.

The chain joins TRBV5-4 to TRBJ2-1; TRBD2 matches at 14 bases. J gave up 7 bases and V 5 bases, and 14 bases lay outside the gene matches. Germline values: CDR1 SGHNT, CDR2 YYREEE (reference sequence). This CDR3 is 18 amino acids long. CDR3 protein: CASSPGTAGLAGVNEQFF. The CDR3 DNA is TGTGCCAGCAGTCCCGGGACGGCGGGACTAGCGGGGGTAAATGAGCAGTTCTTC.

J is TRBJ2-3 and V is TRBV19, with TRBD1 matching over 8 bases. Germline values: CDR1 LNHDA, CDR2 SQIVND (reference sequence). The CDR3 is made up of 15 amino acids. The V and J ends lost 3 bases and 6 bases, in that order; junction bases with no gene match: 8. DNA for the CDR3: TGTGCCAGTAGTATGGGACAGGCTCTAGGGGATACGCAGTATTTT. Translated: CASSMGQALGDTQYF.

The V gene is TRBV6-5, the J gene TRBJ2-2; 9 bases are a match to TRBD1. V lost 10 bases to trimming and J lost 3 bases; unmatched junction nucleotides: 9. Germline V gene sequence: CDR1 MNHEY, CDR2 SVGAGI. The length of the CDR3 is 15 residues. CDR3 protein: CATDRGLGDTGELFF. DNA of the CDR3: TGTGCCACGGACAGGGGCTTAGGGGACACCGGGGAGCTGTTTTTT.

The chain combines TRBV29-1 with TRBJ1-1; TRBD1 is a possible D gene (5 bases). In germline, CDR1 is SQVTM, CDR2 ANQGSEA. Trimming removed 4 bases at V and 3 bases at J, with 15 bases between. The CDR3 covers 14 residues. CDR3 sequence (DNA): TGCAGCGTTGTTCTATGGGGAGGGGACACTGAAGCTTTCTTT. It yields the protein CSVVLWGGDTEAFF.

The chain joins TRBV30 to TRBJ2-1, with D possibly being TRBD2 (6 bases). V was shortened by 1 base and J by 7 bases, with 17 bases between the two germline ends. The germline V gene encodes CDR1 GTSNPN and CDR2 SVGIG (reference sequence). This CDR3 has 15 amino acids. CDR3 nucleotides: TGTGCCTGGAGTGACCAGACGGGCCGGGGGAATGAGCAGTTCTTC. The encoded protein is CAWSDQTGRGNEQFF.

J is TRBJ1-5 and V is TRBV24-1; TRBD1 agrees at 12 bases. This CDR3 is built from 19 residues. V shed 0 bases and J 4 bases; nucleotides not matched to a gene: 9. Per germline, CDR1 KGHDR and CDR2 SFDVKD. The CDR3 reads CATSDLSGGTGGTNQPQHF. DNA for the CDR3: TGTGCCACCAGTGATTTGAGCGGCGGGACAGGGGGCACTAATCAGCCCCAGCATTTT.

The chain uses TRBV11-2 and TRBJ2-6, with 7 bases lining up with TRBD1. The germline gives CDR1 SGHAT, CDR2 FQNNGV. The CDR3 is made up of 18 amino acids. V shed 6 bases and J 3 bases; nucleotides not matched to a gene: 14. The CDR3 nucleotides read TGTGCCAGCAGGGACTGGACCGTAAGGGGGCTTGGGGCCAACGTCCTGACTTTC. It specifies CASRDWTVRGLGANVLTF.

The chain couples TRBV29-1 to TRBJ2-7, with 7 bases identical to TRBD1. The ends lost 1 base at V and 3 bases at J; junction bases unmatched: 3. This CDR3 is built from 13 residues. CDR1 and CDR2 from the germline V gene are SQVTM and ANQGSEA. CDR3 nucleotides: TGCAGCGTTGAAGGACAGGGCCTCTACGAGCAGTACTTC. It translates to CSVEGQGLYEQYF.

With regard to this clone: This CDR3 is also generated by other DNA sequences in the sample. This sequence joins TRBV28 and TRBJ1-1, with D unclear. CDR1 and CDR2 from the germline V gene are MDHEN and SYDVKM. CDR3 length: 12 amino acids. V was pared by 5 bases and J by 1 base, with 5 bases between. The CDR3 spells CASSPRNTEAFF. The CDR3 DNA follows: TGTGCCAGCAGTCCCAGGAACACTGAAGCTTTCTTT. The complete variable domain, with remaining parts taken from reference TRBV28 and TRBJ1-1, reads DVKVTQSSRYLVKRTGEKVFLECVQDMDHENMFWYRQDPGLGLRLIYFSYDVKMKEKGDIPEGYSVSREKKERFSLILESASTNQTSMYLCASSPRNTEAFFGQGTRLTVV.

V is TRBV2 and J is TRBJ1-6; no clear D. The CDR3 has 16 residues. V dropped 4 bases and J dropped 0 bases, with 10 bases sitting between them. The germline gives CDR1 SNHLY, CDR2 FYNNEI. The CDR3 loop is CASSGTGSSYNSPLHF. CDR3 DNA: TGTGCCAGCAGTGGGACCGGGAGCTCCTATAATTCACCCCTCCACTTT.

The chain combines TRBV2 with TRBJ1-6; 7 bases match TRBD1. The CDR3 runs to 18 residues. Unmatched junction bases numbered 15, after V lost 5 bases and J lost 5 bases. Germline V lookup: CDR1 SNHLY, CDR2 FYNNEI. The CDR3 DNA sequence: TGTGCCAGCAGTAGACTGCCTTCCGGGACAGAGAATAATTCACCCCTCCACTTT. Encoded protein: CASSRLPSGTENNSPLHF.

V gene TRBV7-2 combines with J gene TRBJ1-1; 7 nucleotides line up with TRBD1. Germline V gene sequence: CDR1 SGHTA, CDR2 FQGNSA. J gave up 9 bases and V 4 bases, and 14 bases lay outside the gene matches. The length of the CDR3 is 15 residues. The CDR3 loop is CASSSPFRGDTKAFF. Here the CDR3 DNA reads TGTGCCAGCAGCTCCCCATTCAGGGGGGATACCAAAGCTTTCTTT.

The rearrangement uses TRBV6-2 or TRBV6-3 and TRBJ2-6; TRBD2 matches 7 bases. This CDR3 region has 12 residues. V lost 4 bases, J lost 15 bases, and 6 bases stayed unmatched. The germline V gene encodes CDR1 MNHEY and CDR2 SVGEGT. The CDR3: CASSWTGGGLTF. CDR3 bases: TGTGCCAGCAGTTGGACGGGGGGTGGCCTGACTTTC.

This chain uses TRBV6-5 with TRBJ2-7; D might be TRBD1 (5 bases). Germline CDR1 reads MNHEY; CDR2 reads SVGAGI. CDR3 length equals 12 residues. Between the trimmed V and J ends, which lost 6 bases and 6 bases, there was a span of 12 bases. This CDR3 is CASSSDSSEQYF. The CDR3, as DNA: TGTGCCAGCAGCTCCGACAGTAGCGAGCAGTACTTC.

The V and J genes are TRBV2 and TRBJ1-1; D call uncertain. The length of the CDR3 is 14 residues. Trimming pared 4 bases from V and 6 bases from J, leaving 15 bases between. The germline V gene encodes CDR1 SNHLY and CDR2 FYNNEI. CDR3 bases: TGTGCCAGCAGTGTAGCGAGCCATATCCCTGAAGCTTTCTTT. Amino acids: CASSVASHIPEAFF.

This clone was counted a few times. The V call is TRBV4-2, the J call TRBJ1-4; D not certain. The CDR3 totals 15 residues. Germline V gene lookup returns CDR1 LGHNA and CDR2 YNFKEQ. Deletions cut 0 bases from V and 8 bases from J, with 13 bases between. The CDR3 region is CASSQDTHGGEKLFF. The CDR3 bases are TGTGCCAGCAGCCAAGATACACACGGAGGGGAAAAACTGTTTTTT.

The CDR3 loop is CASSPQGLGVGDTQYF. The CDR3 region has the DNA TGTGCCAGCTCACCCCAAGGACTAGGTGTGGGAGATACGCAGTATTTT. This sequence joins TRBV18 and TRBJ2-3; 7 bases match TRBD2. This CDR3 comprises 16 residues. Germline CDR1 and CDR2: KGHSH and LQKENI. J lost 5 bases, V lost 3 bases, and 11 bases had no gene match.